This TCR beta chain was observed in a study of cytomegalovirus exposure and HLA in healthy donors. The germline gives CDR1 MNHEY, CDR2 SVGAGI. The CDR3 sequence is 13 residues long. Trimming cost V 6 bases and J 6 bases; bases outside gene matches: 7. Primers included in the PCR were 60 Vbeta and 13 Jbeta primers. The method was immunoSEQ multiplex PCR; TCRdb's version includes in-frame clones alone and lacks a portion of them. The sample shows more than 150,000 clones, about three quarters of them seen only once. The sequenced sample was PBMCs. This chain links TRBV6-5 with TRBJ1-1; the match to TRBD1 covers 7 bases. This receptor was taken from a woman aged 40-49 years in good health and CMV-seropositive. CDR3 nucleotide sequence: TGTGCCAGCAGAGCAGGGGGGTGGGCTGAAGCTTTCTTT. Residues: CASRAGGWAEAFF.